Below, 23 T cell receptor beta chains from the same sample are listed, as sequenced in a study of blood T cell repertoires in COVID-19. Method: immunoSEQ multiplex PCR; TCRdb's copy keeps in-frame clones and lacks some. The sample has fewer than 200,000 clones; approximately 80% are singletons. Sequencing used PBMCs or T cells enriched from blood (not recorded which). The receptors come from a man aged 50-60 years who had recovered from COVID-19.

A word on this clone: A junction boundary mismatches the germline segment, possibly from a read error. The chain combines TRBV29-1 with TRBJ2-7; 11 nucleotides line up with TRBD1. Germline-derived CDR1 and CDR2 are SQVTM and ANQGSEA. This CDR3 region has 14 residues. The CDR3 loop is CSVEGTGGSYEQYF. As DNA, the CDR3 is TGCAGCGTCGAAGGGACAGGGGGCTCCTACGAGCAGTACTTC.

DNA of the CDR3: TGTGCCAGCAGCTTAGCAGGGGGCGCTTCTTTTTCTGGAAACACCATATATTTT. This codes for CASSLAGGASFSGNTIYF. This chain uses TRBV11-2 with TRBJ1-3, with TRBD1 identical over 8 bases. This CDR3 has 18 residues. Losses at the gene ends were 1 base for V and 1 base for J; bases not matched to a gene: 9. Germline loops: CDR1 SGHAT, CDR2 FQNNGV.

This clone was counted between two and nine times. The CDR3 spells CASSQDDSGVTEQYF. The CDR3 bases are TGTGCCAGCAGCCAAGACGATAGCGGGGTCACCGAGCAGTACTTC. The chain joins TRBV4-2 to TRBJ2-7; TRBD2 aligns across 8 bases. Per germline, CDR1 LGHNA and CDR2 YNFKEQ. This CDR3 region has 15 residues. J was trimmed by 6 bases and V by 0 bases; bases with no gene match: 7.

This clone was seen a single time. The gene calls are TRBV30 and TRBJ2-3; TRBD2 aligns across 9 bases. There are 13 residues in the CDR3. The J segment lost 14 bases and the V segment lost 5 bases, leaving 14 bases of the junction unmatched. Germline values: CDR1 GTSNPN, CDR2 SVGIG (reference sequence). The CDR3 DNA sequence: TGTGCCTGGTTTCACCCTAGCGGGATTCTGACGTATTTT. Residues: CAWFHPSGILTYF.

The rearrangement links TRBV27 to TRBJ2-3; maybe TRBD2 (5 bases). The V gene lost 8 bases and the J gene lost 5 bases, with 14 bases spanning the gap. This CDR3 comprises 13 residues. Per germline, CDR1 MNHEY and CDR2 SMNVEV (reference sequence). This CDR3 reads CASFRSAGDTQYF. The CDR3 nucleotides read TGTGCCAGCTTCCGCTCGGCGGGAGATACGCAGTATTTT.

The chain uses TRBV13 and TRBJ2-1; 8 nucleotides line up with TRBD2. Trimming at V came to 8 bases and at J to 7 bases, leaving 10 bases not matched to a gene. The germline V gene has CDR1 PRHDT and CDR2 FYEKMQ (reference sequence). The CDR3 contains 14 residues. In DNA form, the CDR3 reads TGTGCCAGCCTCCGAGCGGGGGCGAAGAATGAGCAGTTCTTC. As protein: CASLRAGAKNEQFF.

V and J are TRBV7-9 and TRBJ2-1, with 7 bases identical to TRBD2. V shed 4 bases, J shed 7 bases, and the junction held 16 bases outside the gene matches. Per germline, CDR1 SEHNR and CDR2 FQNEAQ (reference sequence). CDR3 length: 17 residues. CDR3: CASSSRLAIRVLNEQFF. The CDR3 DNA reads as TGTGCCAGCAGCTCGCGACTAGCTATAAGGGTCCTTAATGAGCAGTTCTTC.

V and J are TRBV9 and TRBJ2-3; maybe TRBD1 (5 bases). Deletions cut 4 bases from V and 0 bases from J, with 12 bases between. CDR3 length: 15 amino acids. The germline gives CDR1 SGDLS, CDR2 YYNGEE. CDR3 loop: CASSRFQGSTDTQYF. DNA of the CDR3: TGTGCCAGCAGCCGATTCCAGGGTAGCACAGATACGCAGTATTTT.

V gene TRBV5-1 combines with J gene TRBJ2-3, with 7 bases lining up with TRBD1. Trimming took 4 bases from V and 1 from J; bases not matched to a gene: 6. From germline, CDR1 is SGHRS and CDR2 YFSETQ. This CDR3 contains 15 residues. The CDR3 reads CASSRGTVGTDTQYF. The CDR3 DNA follows: TGCGCCAGCAGCCGAGGGACAGTTGGCACAGATACGCAGTATTTT.

This chain joins TRBV5-6 and TRBJ1-6, with D uncertain. Germline-derived CDR1 and CDR2 are SGHDT and YYEEEE. V was clipped by 7 bases and J by 6 bases, with 8 bases between them. This CDR3 comprises 12 residues. CDR3 coding DNA: TGTGCCAGCCGTCCGGGTAATTCACCCCTCCACTTT. This gives the protein CASRPGNSPLHF.

The chain joins TRBV12-3 or TRBV12-4 to TRBJ1-2, with D perhaps TRBD1 (6 bases). V was clipped by 2 bases and J by 8 bases, with 12 bases between them. CDR3 length: 13 residues. The DNA for the CDR3 is TGTGCCAGCAGTTTATCTGGGGGCGCGGGCTACACCTTC. Its protein is CASSLSGGAGYTF.

The chain has TRBV7-3 and TRBJ1-2, with D unresolved. CDR1 SGHTA and CDR2 FQGTGA come from the germline V gene. This CDR3 spans 16 amino acids. V gave up 0 bases and J gave up 5 bases, with 16 bases separating them. CDR3 nucleotide sequence: TGTGCCAGCAGCTTAACCCCCGCCGGTTACGGGTATGGCTACACCTTC. Its protein is CASSLTPAGYGYGYTF.

This chain uses TRBV7-2 with TRBJ2-7; D may be TRBD1 (6 bases). The ends were cut back, 1 base at V and 0 bases at J, with 10 bases in the middle. Per the germline V gene, CDR1 is SGHTA and CDR2 is FQGNSA. CDR3 length: 15 amino acids. CDR3 DNA sequence: TGTGCCAGCAGCTTAGTTGCAGGGGACTCCTACGAGCAGTACTTC. Protein sequence: CASSLVAGDSYEQYF.

This clone was seen a few times. The rearrangement uses TRBV5-1 and TRBJ1-5; 11 bases agree with TRBD1. Germline CDR1 SGHRS, CDR2 YFSETQ. The CDR3 contains 17 residues. Trimming removed 3 bases from V and 1 base from J; junction bases left unmatched: 6. The CDR3 here is CASSSWTGGASNQPQHF. The CDR3, as DNA: TGCGCCAGCAGCTCTTGGACAGGGGGCGCGAGCAATCAGCCCCAGCATTTT.

The chain links TRBV28 to TRBJ1-3, with TRBD1 identical over 7 bases. The trim removed 9 bases at V and 0 bases at J, leaving 11 bases unmatched. CDR1 is MDHEN, CDR2 SYDVKM, per germline. The CDR3 runs 16 residues. The chain's CDR3 is CASSGQLLLSGNTIYF. In DNA form, the CDR3 reads TGTGCCAGTTCGGGACAGCTCCTCCTCTCTGGAAACACCATATATTTT.

The chain uses TRBV29-1 and TRBJ1-3; tentatively, D is TRBD1 (6 bases). The CDR3 totals 14 residues. Germline V gene sequence: CDR1 SQVTM, CDR2 ANQGSEA. Trimming cost V 5 bases and J 8 bases, with 19 bases left between them. CDR3 residues: CSVIVRGSIDTIYF. In DNA form, the CDR3 reads TGCAGCGTTATCGTCAGGGGATCTATAGACACCATATATTTT.

The chain carries TRBV19 and TRBJ1-3; perhaps TRBD1 as D (5 bases). V was clipped by 3 bases and J by 1 base, with 16 bases between them. This CDR3 is built from 17 residues. The germline CDR1 and CDR2 sequences are LNHDA and SQIVND (reference sequence). In nucleotides, the CDR3 is TGTGCCAGTAGTATTAAGCTTGGCGGGGGGTCTGGAAACACCATATATTTT. Its protein is CASSIKLGGGSGNTIYF.

This clone was detected only a few times. The chain links TRBV7-9 to TRBJ2-7; 8 nucleotides match TRBD1. V was clipped by 4 bases and J by 0 bases; unmatched bases: 2. Germline V gene sequence: CDR1 SEHNR, CDR2 FQNEAQ (reference sequence). This CDR3 has 14 amino acids. The CDR3 region has the DNA TGTGCCAGCAGCTCTGGACAGGGCTCCTACGAGCAGTACTTC. Translating gives CASSSGQGSYEQYF.

This chain links TRBV30 with TRBJ1-3; no definite D call. The CDR3 has 12 residues. V gave up 3 bases and J gave up 4 bases, with 7 bases separating them. The V gene's germline CDR1 is GTSNPN and CDR2 SVGIG (reference sequence). This chain's CDR3 is CAWRASGNTIYF. The CDR3 bases are TGTGCCTGGAGGGCATCCGGAAACACCATATATTTT.

The rearrangement joins TRBV10-3 to TRBJ2-7; D possibly corresponds to TRBD2 (6 bases). Germline CDR1 is ENHRY and CDR2 is SYGVKD. V lost 6 bases to trimming and J lost 2 bases, with 17 bases between them. The CDR3 has 15 residues. CDR3 nucleotides: TGTGCCATCAGGCTAGGCGGGGTCTACACCTACGAGCAGTACTTC. It yields the protein CAIRLGGVYTYEQYF.

This clone occurred once. This chain links TRBV7-3 with TRBJ2-2, with 11 nucleotides matching TRBD1. Germline V CDR1 and CDR2: SGHTA, FQGTGA. The CDR3 runs 15 residues. J was trimmed by 4 bases and V by 3 bases; bases with no gene match: 1. The CDR3 coding sequence is TGTGCCAGCAGCTTGGGACAGGGGGTCACCGGGGAGCTGTTTTTT. It codes for CASSLGQGVTGELFF.

The rearrangement uses TRBV7-2 and TRBJ2-7; no clear D. Germline CDR1 and CDR2: SGHTA and FQGNSA. The V and J ends lost 5 bases and 6 bases respectively, with 20 bases between them. The CDR3 has 15 amino acids. Written as DNA, the CDR3 is TGTGCCAGCAGCCCTACTTCGGCAGCCTCGGGCGAGCAGTACTTC. Its protein product is CASSPTSAASGEQYF.

This clone appeared a few times. The rearrangement links TRBV14 to TRBJ2-1, with 11 bases identical to TRBD2. V lost 0 bases and J lost 7; bases outside the gene matches: 23. This CDR3 has 22 amino acids. Germline CDR1 reads SGHDN; CDR2 reads FVKESK. In DNA, the CDR3 is TGTGCCAGCAGCCAAGATGACCAAGTAGCGGGGGGGCCGGTTCGGTTTATTAATGAGCAGTTCTTC. Protein: CASSQDDQVAGGPVRFINEQFF.